This TCR beta chain was captured by sequencing in a study of blood T cell repertoires in COVID-19. The table came from immunoSEQ multiplex PCR; TCRdb's copy has only in-frame clones and leaves some out. The sample includes fewer than 110,000 clones, approximately 90% of them seen just once. The clonotype was recovered from a woman aged 25 to 39 with acute or convalescent COVID-19. The sequenced sample consisted of peripheral blood.

The CDR3 loop is CASSPTGRGYEQYF. As DNA, the CDR3 is TGTGCCAGCTCACCGACAGGTCGTGGGTACGAGCAGTACTTC. The rearrangement links TRBV18 to TRBJ2-7; TRBD1 is a possible D gene (6 bases). V dropped 3 bases and J dropped 4 bases, with 13 bases sitting between them. The germline gives CDR1 KGHSH, CDR2 LQKENI. This CDR3 spans 14 amino acids.